These 19 T cell receptor beta chains share one sample of origin, sequenced in a study of regulatory T cells in long-lasting Graves disease. Time point noted: newly diagnosed GD, antithyroid drugs for less than 3 months. From RNA extracted from PBMCs, the TCR library was made. Arm-PCR with iRepertoire HTBI primers amplified the CDR3 regions for these TCR beta libraries. TCRdb called the multiplex PCR reads again in MiXCR, with one record for every CDR3 protein. The repertoire includes a few hundred thousand distinct CDR3 sequences, 12% of them detected once, and 15% to 20% sits in the top ten. The same data also contributed to another study, on T cells in Graves' hyperthyroidism and ophthalmopathy.

This specimen was peripheral blood mononuclear cells (PBMCs), taken at new diagnosis, from a patient treated with antithyroid drugs. These receptors were obtained from a woman aged 18-30 years with Graves disease.

This clonotype was seen once. Just one base apart from a much larger clone, this may be a read error. J is TRBJ1-5 and V is TRBV12-3 or TRBV12-4; D call uncertain. CDR3 length: 14 amino acids. The CDR3 here is CASGLRLRGQPQHF. DNA of the CDR3: TGTGCCAGCGGTTTAAGGTTGAGAGGACAGCCCCAGCATTTT.

Many counts were recorded for this clonotype. The rearrangement uses TRBV6-2 or TRBV6-3 and TRBJ2-6; D gene uncertain. Germline V gives CDR1 MNHEY, CDR2 SVGEGT. Trimming took off 6 bases at V and 0 bases at J, with 15 bases between the two ends. This CDR3 is 17 amino acids long. The CDR3 here is CASRPYSRSSGANVLTF. As DNA, the CDR3 is TGTGCCAGCAGACCATACTCTCGGAGCTCTGGGGCCAACGTCCTGACTTTC.

This clonotype was recorded at least ten times. V is TRBV7-9 and J is TRBJ2-1; perhaps D is TRBD1 or TRBD2 (5 bases each). The CDR3 is made up of 14 amino acids. V lost 4 bases and J 6 bases, leaving 13 bases between the germline ends. Germline-derived CDR1 and CDR2 are SEHNR and FQNEAQ (reference sequence). The CDR3 region has the DNA TGTGCCAGCAGCTATCAGGGAGAAAGCAATGAGCAGTTCTTC. It is translated as CASSYQGESNEQFF.

The V call is TRBV27, the J call TRBJ2-7; TRBD1 or TRBD2 may be the D gene (5 bases each). V gave up 6 bases and J gave up 0 bases, with 12 bases separating them. Germline V gene sequence: CDR1 MNHEY, CDR2 SMNVEV (reference sequence). The CDR3 sequence is 14 residues long. The CDR3 loop reads CASRTWDHSYEQYF. CDR3 DNA sequence: TGTGCCAGCAGAACCTGGGACCACTCCTACGAGCAGTACTTC.

As concerns this clonotype: This likely stems from a read error, as it lies one base from a far larger clone. The rearrangement links TRBV7-2 to TRBJ2-5; D remains ambiguous. This CDR3 is 13 amino acids long. V dropped 4 bases and J dropped 11 bases, with 17 bases sitting between them. CDR1 and CDR2 from the germline V gene are SGHTA and FQGNSA. The CDR3 DNA follows: TGTGCCAGCAGCTCGATCAACGAGAATGAGCAGTACTTC. This codes for CASSSINENEQYF.

This clonotype was recorded at least ten times. The chain couples TRBV28 to TRBJ1-2; D is possibly TRBD1 (5 bases). V lost 3 bases and J 8 bases, leaving 16 bases between the germline ends. This CDR3 is built from 14 residues. Looked up from germline, CDR1 is MDHEN and CDR2 is SYDVKM. CDR3 sequence: CASSLAGRRGGYTF. The DNA for the CDR3 is TGTGCCAGCAGTTTGGCCGGGCGCCGGGGCGGCTACACCTTC.

On this clonotype itself: Germline is not matched at one junction end, which may reflect a read error. The V and J genes are TRBV12-3 or TRBV12-4 and TRBJ1-4; 7 bases are a match to TRBD1. The CDR3 is made up of 16 amino acids. The CDR3 spells CASSVAGDSQREKLFF. CDR3 sequence (DNA): TGTGCCAGCAGTGTAGCGGGGGACAGCCAAAGGGAAAAACTGTTTTTT.

Details on this clonotype: This could be a read error, since a much larger clone is one nucleotide away. The J gene is TRBJ2-1, the V gene TRBV5-6; TRBD2 is a possible D gene (6 bases). The CDR3 sequence is 20 residues long. Trimming cost V 0 bases and J 8 bases, with 30 bases left between them. The germline CDR1 and CDR2 sequences are SGHDT and YYEEEE. The CDR3 sequence is CASSLELLAVRSNTNDEQFF. The CDR3 DNA reads as TGTGCCAGCAGCTTGGAGTTGTTAGCGGTCCGCTCCAACACCAACGATGAGCAGTTCTTC.

This clonotype was counted between two and nine times. The gene calls are TRBV20-1 and TRBJ2-4; the D gene is possibly TRBD2 (6 bases). Trimming removed 0 bases from V and 3 bases from J, with 15 bases in between. There are 16 residues in the CDR3. Germline loops: CDR1 DFQATT, CDR2 SNEGSKA (reference sequence). The CDR3 region is CSARDAGRLGKNIQYF. Here the CDR3 DNA reads TGCAGTGCTAGAGATGCAGGGAGGCTTGGCAAAAACATTCAGTACTTC.

This clonotype was counted ten times or more. The V and J genes are TRBV20-1 and TRBJ1-4, with a weak D call TRBD1 (5 bases). This CDR3 spans 16 amino acids. Germline V gives CDR1 DFQATT, CDR2 SNEGSKA (reference sequence). Trimming stripped 0 bases from V and 4 bases from J, with 15 bases between. This CDR3 is CSARDKDSIYNEKLFF. CDR3 nucleotides: TGCAGTGCTAGAGACAAAGACAGTATTTATAATGAAAAACTGTTTTTT.

On this clonotype itself: This clone may be a read error of a much larger clone one base away. The chain employs TRBV13 and TRBJ2-7; maybe TRBD2 (6 bases). The germline gives CDR1 PRHDT, CDR2 FYEKMQ (reference sequence). The CDR3 has 12 residues. Trimming stripped 3 bases from V and 7 bases from J, with 10 bases between. This chain's CDR3 is CASSFTSNEQYF. CDR3 nucleotide sequence: TGTGCCAGCAGCTTCACTAGCAATGAGCAGTACTTC.

Many counts were recorded for this clonotype. The chain employs TRBV27 and TRBJ2-5; D is unresolved. Trimming removed 0 bases from V and 4 bases from J, with 9 bases in between. The germline CDR1 and CDR2 sequences are MNHEY and SMNVEV (reference sequence). CDR3 length: 14 amino acids. CDR3 coding DNA: TGTGCCAGCAGTTTATCGGGTAGGCCAGAGACCCAGTACTTC. This translates into CASSLSGRPETQYF.

For this clonotype: An end of the junction does not agree with germline; a read error may underlie this. The CDR3 bases are TGTGCCAGCAGAAAACAGAACACCGGGGAGCTGCTTTTT. Translating it yields CASRKQNTGELLF. The chain couples TRBV27 to TRBJ2-2, with a possible D match to TRBD2 (5 bases). CDR3 length: 13 amino acids. Germline loops: CDR1 MNHEY, CDR2 SMNVEV (reference sequence).

The CDR3 region is CASSFDRGYIQYF. In DNA, the CDR3 is TGTGCCAGCAGTTTTGACAGGGGATACATTCAGTACTTC. The chain employs TRBV28 and TRBJ2-4; 8 bases are shared with TRBD1. CDR3 length equals 13 residues. The trim removed 3 bases at V and 8 bases at J, leaving 3 bases unmatched. Germline loops: CDR1 MDHEN, CDR2 SYDVKM.

This clonotype was seen only a few times. The chain carries TRBV7-9 and TRBJ2-3, with 8 bases fitting TRBD2. The germline CDR1 and CDR2 sequences are SEHNR and FQNEAQ (reference sequence). J gave up 5 bases and V 1 base, and 8 bases lay outside the gene matches. The length of the CDR3 is 16 residues. CDR3: CASSLVAGGPGDTQYF. In DNA, the CDR3 is TGTGCCAGCAGCTTAGTGGCGGGGGGACCTGGAGATACGCAGTATTTT.

This clonotype has more than one count but fewer than ten. CDR3 region: CASSTEGKATNEKLFF. As DNA, the CDR3 is TGTGCCAGCAGTACGGAAGGGAAAGCAACTAATGAAAAACTGTTTTTT. V is TRBV28 and J is TRBJ1-4; D ambiguous. Trimming cost V 5 bases and J 0 bases, with 13 bases left between them. This CDR3 spans 16 amino acids. Germline CDR1 MDHEN, CDR2 SYDVKM.

Comment on this clonotype: A far larger clone is a single base away, which makes a read error likely. The rearrangement joins TRBV28 to TRBJ1-1; D call uncertain. The CDR3 has 11 residues. The germline gives CDR1 MDHEN, CDR2 SYDVKM. V shed 6 bases and J shed 1 base, with 3 bases lying between them. The CDR3 region is CASRPNTEAFF. The CDR3 DNA is TGTGCCAGCAGGCCGAACACTGAAGCTTTCTTT.

This clonotype turned up a few times. The rearrangement links TRBV29-1 to TRBJ1-2; 10 bases line up with TRBD1. The V segment lost 1 base and the J segment 8 bases; nucleotides outside the gene matches: 10. The germline V gene has CDR1 SQVTM and CDR2 ANQGSEA. The CDR3 runs 15 residues. In DNA form, the CDR3 reads TGCAGCGTTGAAGTCGGGACAGGGGCCAGGGCGGGCTACACCTTC. Translating it yields CSVEVGTGARAGYTF.

As regards this clonotype: A read error is the likely source, as a far larger clone sits one nucleotide away. The chain is built from TRBV6-4 and TRBJ2-3; 14 bases are a match to TRBD2. The V gene end was trimmed by 3 bases and the J gene end by 4 bases; junction bases not matched to a gene: 0. Germline V gene lookup returns CDR1 MRHNA and CDR2 SNTAGT. CDR3 size: 15 residues. CDR3 in DNA: TGTGCCAGCAGTGAGACTAGCGGGGGGGCAGATACGCAGTATTTT. Translation: CASSETSGGADTQYF.